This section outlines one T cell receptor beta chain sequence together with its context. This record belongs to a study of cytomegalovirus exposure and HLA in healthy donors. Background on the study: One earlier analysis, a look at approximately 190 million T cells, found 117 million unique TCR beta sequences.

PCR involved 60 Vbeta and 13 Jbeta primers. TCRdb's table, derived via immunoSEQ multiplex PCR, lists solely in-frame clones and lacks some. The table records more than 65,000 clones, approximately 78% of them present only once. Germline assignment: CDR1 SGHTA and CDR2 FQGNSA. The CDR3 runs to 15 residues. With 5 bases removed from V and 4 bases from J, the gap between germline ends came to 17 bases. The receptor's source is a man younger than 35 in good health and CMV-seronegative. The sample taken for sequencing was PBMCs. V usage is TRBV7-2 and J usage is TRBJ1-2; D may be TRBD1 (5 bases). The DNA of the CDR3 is TGTGCCAGCAGCCTAGGGCAGGGATCCGCCTATGGCTACACCTTC. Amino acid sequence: CASSLGQGSAYGYTF.